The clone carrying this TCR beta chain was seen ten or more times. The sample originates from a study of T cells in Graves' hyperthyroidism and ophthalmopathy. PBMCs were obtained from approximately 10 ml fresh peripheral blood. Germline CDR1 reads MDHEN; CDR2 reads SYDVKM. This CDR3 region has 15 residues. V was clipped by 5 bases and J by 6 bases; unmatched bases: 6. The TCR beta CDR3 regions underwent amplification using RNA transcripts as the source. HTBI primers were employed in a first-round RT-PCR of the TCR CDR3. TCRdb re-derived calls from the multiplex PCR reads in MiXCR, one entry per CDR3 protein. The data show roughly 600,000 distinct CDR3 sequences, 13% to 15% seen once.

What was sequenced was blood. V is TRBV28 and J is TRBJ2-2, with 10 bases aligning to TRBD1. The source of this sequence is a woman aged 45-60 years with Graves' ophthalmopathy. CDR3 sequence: CASSPGQGRSGELFF. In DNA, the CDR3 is TGTGCCAGCAGTCCGGGACAGGGGCGGTCCGGGGAGCTGTTTTTT.